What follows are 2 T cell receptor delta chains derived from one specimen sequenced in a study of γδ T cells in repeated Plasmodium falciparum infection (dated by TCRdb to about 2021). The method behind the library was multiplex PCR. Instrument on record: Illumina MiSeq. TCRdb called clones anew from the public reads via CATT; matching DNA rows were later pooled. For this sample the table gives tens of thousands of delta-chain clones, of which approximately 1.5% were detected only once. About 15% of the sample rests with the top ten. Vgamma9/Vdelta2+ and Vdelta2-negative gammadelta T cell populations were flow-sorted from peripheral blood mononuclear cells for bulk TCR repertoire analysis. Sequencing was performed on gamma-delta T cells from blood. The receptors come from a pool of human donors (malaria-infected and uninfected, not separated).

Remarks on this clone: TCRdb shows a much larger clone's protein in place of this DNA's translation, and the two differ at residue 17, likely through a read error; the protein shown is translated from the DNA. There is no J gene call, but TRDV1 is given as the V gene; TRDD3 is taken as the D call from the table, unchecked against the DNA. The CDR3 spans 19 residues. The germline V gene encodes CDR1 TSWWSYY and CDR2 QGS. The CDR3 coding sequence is TGTGCTCTTGGGGTCGCCTTCCGAATCGTACTGGCCCGTACCGATAAACCCATCTTT. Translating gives CALGVAFRIVLARTDKPIF.

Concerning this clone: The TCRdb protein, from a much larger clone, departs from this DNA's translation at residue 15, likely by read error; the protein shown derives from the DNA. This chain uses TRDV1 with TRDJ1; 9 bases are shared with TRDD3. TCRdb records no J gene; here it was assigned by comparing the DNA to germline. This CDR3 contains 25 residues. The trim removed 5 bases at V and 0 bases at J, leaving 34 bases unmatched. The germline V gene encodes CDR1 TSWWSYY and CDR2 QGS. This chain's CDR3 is CALGTQGLSPFFWGMTSGYTDKLIF. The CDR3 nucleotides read TGTGCTCTTGGGACTCAAGGCCTTTCACCTTTTTTCTGGGGGATGACATCTGGATACACCGATAAACTCATCTTT.